The sequence of this TCR beta chain was determined in a study of radiotherapy plus CTLA-4 blockade in lung cancer. Overall study context: Objective response rate was over 15%; disease control rate, 25% to 35%. Notes on the study in general: Increased serum interferon-beta after radiation also reportedly predicted response strongly.

Germline assignment: CDR1 SGHRS and CDR2 YFSETQ. V gave up 1 base and J gave up 2 bases; unmatched junction bases: 3. The CDR3 sequence is 15 residues long. Details on this clone: What it binds is not known.

Chemo-refractory metastatic non-small-cell lung cancer patients were treated with focal radiation plus CTLA-4 blockade with ipilimumab. The data were produced by immunoSEQ multiplex PCR, yet TCRdb's version contains in-frame clones alone and is incomplete. The repertoire includes some 64,000 clones, around 76% of them detected once, and roughly 15% sits in the top ten. The chain is built from TRBV5-1 and TRBJ2-1; 7 nucleotides match TRBD1. Here the sequenced sample was peripheral blood, taken from a patient treated with radiotherapy plus ipilimumab. This sequence was found in a human donor with non-small cell lung cancer whose response to radiotherapy plus ipilimumab could not be evaluated. Some clones in this sample may be carry-over from other donors' samples. CDR3 nucleotides: TGCGCCAGCAGCTTGCAGGGGGAAACCTACAATGAGCAGTTCTTC. The encoded protein is CASSLQGETYNEQFF. Based on the CDR3 plus reference TRBV5-1 and TRBJ2-1, the full variable domain is KAGVTQTPRYLIKTRGQQVTLSCSPISGHRSVSWYQQTPGQGLQFLFEYFSETQRNKGNFPGRFSGRQFSNSRSEMNVSTLELGDSALYLCASSLQGETYNEQFFGPGTRLTVL.